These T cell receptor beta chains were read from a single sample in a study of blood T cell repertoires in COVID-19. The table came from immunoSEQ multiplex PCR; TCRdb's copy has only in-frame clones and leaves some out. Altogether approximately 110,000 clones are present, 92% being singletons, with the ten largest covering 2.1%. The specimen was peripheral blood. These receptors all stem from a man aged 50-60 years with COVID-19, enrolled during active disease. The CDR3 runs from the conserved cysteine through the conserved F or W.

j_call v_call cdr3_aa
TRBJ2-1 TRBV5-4 CASSLEAGSGDEQFF
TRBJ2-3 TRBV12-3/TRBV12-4 CASSREADTQYF
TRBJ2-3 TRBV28 CASSLGDRVADTQYF
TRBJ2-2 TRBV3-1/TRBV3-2 CASSYRGTGELFF
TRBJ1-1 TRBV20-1 CSASVTANTEAFF
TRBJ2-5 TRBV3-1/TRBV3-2 CASSQVNSETQYF
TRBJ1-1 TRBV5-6 CASSEGIQGSTEAFF
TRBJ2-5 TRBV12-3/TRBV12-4 CASSLRPEETQYF
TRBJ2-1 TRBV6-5 CASSPKLADNEQFF
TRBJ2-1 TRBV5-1 CASSLAGPRAGSSYNEQFF
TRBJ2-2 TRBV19 CASIGTSGRANTGELFF
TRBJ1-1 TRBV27 CASSYRGRPSLNTEAFF
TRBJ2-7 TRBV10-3 CAISESGTSAYEQYF
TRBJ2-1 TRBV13 CASSPPRGSLANEQFF
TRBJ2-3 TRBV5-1 CATRWASGTDTQYF
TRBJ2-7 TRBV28 CASRNQGSPYEQYF
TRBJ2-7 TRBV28 CASSQPSGTLEQYF
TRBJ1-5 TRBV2 CASSITTGFGQPQHF
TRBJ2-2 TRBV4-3 CASSQGWDRGTGELFF
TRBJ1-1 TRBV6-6 CASSSDGGNTEAFF
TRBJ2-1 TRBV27 CASSLSGRAYNEQFF
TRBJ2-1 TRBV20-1 CSASLVKGTGLYNEQFF
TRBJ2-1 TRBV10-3 CAISESASGSNADEQFF
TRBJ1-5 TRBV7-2 CASRGTGNQPQHF
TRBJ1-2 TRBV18 CASSLYLDRVQANYGYTF
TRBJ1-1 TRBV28 CAIKDRGLVTEAFF
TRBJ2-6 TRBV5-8 CASSSTGAGANVLTF
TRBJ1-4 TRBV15 CATSSGTGGGEKLFF
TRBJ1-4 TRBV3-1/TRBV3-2 CASSQDSEKLFF
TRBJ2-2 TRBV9 CASSATGTTGELFF
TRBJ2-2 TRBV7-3 CASSFRGHYTGELFF
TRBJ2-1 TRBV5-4 CASSLGTGDEQFF
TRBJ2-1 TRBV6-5 CASRTQGGNEQFF
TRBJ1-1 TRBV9 CASSVDSMNTEAFF
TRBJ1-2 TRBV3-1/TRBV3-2 CASSHYETDGYGYTF
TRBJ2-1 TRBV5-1 CASSSGLAGGRINEQFF
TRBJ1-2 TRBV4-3 CASSQDQTGRGGYTF
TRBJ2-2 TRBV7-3 CASSSPAAGGPPGELFF
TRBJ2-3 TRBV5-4 CASSLERVTDTQYF
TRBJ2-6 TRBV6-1 CASSGLAGGPSGANVLTF
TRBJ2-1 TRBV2 CASSGSGSLNEQFF
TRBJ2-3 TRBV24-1 CATSDLGGSTDTQYF
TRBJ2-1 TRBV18 CASSPRTGDEQFF
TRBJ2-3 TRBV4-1 CASSQDRDSSRDTQYF
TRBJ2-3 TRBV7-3 CASSPRGDSETDTQYF
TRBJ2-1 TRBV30 CAWGREGLRGEQFF
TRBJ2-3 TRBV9 CASSPLAGAGDTQYF
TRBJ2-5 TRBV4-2 CASSQARRETQYF
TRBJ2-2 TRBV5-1 CASSPTGGTGELFF
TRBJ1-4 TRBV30 CAWSLGTGPNEKLFF
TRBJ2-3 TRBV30 CAWSALASSTDTQYF
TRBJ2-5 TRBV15 CATSRSLAGGLAGGLRETQYF
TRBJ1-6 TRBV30 CAWRSGGQGTTPLHF
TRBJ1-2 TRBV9 CASSATGGGSGYGYTF
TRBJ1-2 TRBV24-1 CATSDGSDRGLDYGYTF
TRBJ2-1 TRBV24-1 CATSLGQGNEQFF
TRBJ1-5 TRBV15 CATSRDANRGAQHF
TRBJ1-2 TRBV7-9 CASSSDRLTYTF
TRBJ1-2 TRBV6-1 CASSEDGTGIGYTF